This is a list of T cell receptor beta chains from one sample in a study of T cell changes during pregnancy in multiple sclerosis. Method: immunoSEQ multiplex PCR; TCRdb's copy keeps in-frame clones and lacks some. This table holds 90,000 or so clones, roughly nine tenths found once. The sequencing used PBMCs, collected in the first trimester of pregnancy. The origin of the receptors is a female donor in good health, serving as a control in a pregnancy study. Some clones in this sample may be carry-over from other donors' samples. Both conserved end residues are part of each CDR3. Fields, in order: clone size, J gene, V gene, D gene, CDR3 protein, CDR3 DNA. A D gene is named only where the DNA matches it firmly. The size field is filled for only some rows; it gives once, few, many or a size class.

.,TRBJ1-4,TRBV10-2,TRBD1,CASSPTGDGEKLFF,TGCGCCAGCTCCCCGACAGGGGATGGTGAAAAACTGTTTTTT
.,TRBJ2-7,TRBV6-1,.,CASSTPGLSYEQYF,TGTGCCAGCAGTACTCCGGGACTCTCCTACGAGCAGTACTTC
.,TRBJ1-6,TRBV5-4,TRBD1,CASSLISGTGGNSPLHF,TGTGCCAGCAGCTTGATTTCCGGGACAGGGGGAAATTCACCCCTCCACTTT
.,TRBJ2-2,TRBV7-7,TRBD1,CASSLRDRGSWNTGELFF,TGTGCCAGCAGCTTACGGGACAGGGGGTCGTGGAACACCGGGGAGCTGTTTTTT
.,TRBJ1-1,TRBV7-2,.,CASSPGQMNTEAFF,TGTGCCAGCAGCCCCGGACAGATGAACACTGAAGCTTTCTTT
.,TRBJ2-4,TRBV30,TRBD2,CAWSVLAGEGPKYF,TGTGCCTGGAGTGTACTAGCGGGAGAGGGGCCGAAGTACTTC
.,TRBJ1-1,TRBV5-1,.,CASSSYTNFREENTEAFF,TGCGCCAGCAGCTCCTACACTAATTTCAGGGAAGAAAACACTGAAGCTTTCTTT
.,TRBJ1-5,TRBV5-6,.,CASSPSGAGANNQPQHF,TGTGCCAGCAGCCCCTCCGGTGCGGGGGCTAACAATCAGCCCCAGCATTTT
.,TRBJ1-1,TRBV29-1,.,CSAGRENTEAFF,TGCAGCGCTGGACGGGAGAACACTGAAGCTTTCTTT
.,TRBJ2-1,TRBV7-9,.,CASSSRGISINEQFF,TGTGCCAGCAGCTCTAGGGGTATATCGATAAATGAGCAGTTCTTC
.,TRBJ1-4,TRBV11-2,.,CASSLDGGLHNEKLFF,TGTGCCAGCAGCTTAGATGGGGGACTACATAATGAAAAACTGTTTTTT
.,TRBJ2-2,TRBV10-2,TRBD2,CASSERRGGNTGELFF,TGCGCCAGCAGTGAAAGGCGGGGGGGGAACACCGGGGAGCTGTTTTTT
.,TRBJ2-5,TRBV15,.,CATSQTVGPIQETQYF,TGTGCCACCAGCCAGACTGTGGGGCCCATCCAAGAGACCCAGTACTTC
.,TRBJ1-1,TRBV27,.,CASKGGSWNTEAFF,TGTGCCAGCAAGGGGGGGAGTTGGAACACTGAAGCTTTCTTT
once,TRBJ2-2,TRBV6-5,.,CASSWEGGGTGELFF,TGTGCCAGCAGTTGGGAAGGGGGGGGCACCGGGGAGCTGTTTTTT
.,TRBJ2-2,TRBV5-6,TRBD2,CASSFGGVTNTGELFF,TGTGCCAGCAGCTTTGGGGGGGTGACGAACACCGGGGAGCTGTTTTTT
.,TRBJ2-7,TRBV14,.,CASSPQGGTYEQYF,TGTGCCAGCAGCCCCCAGGGGGGAACCTACGAGCAGTACTTC
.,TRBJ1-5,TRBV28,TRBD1,CASRYDRGLFQPQHF,TGTGCCAGCAGATATGACAGGGGGTTATTTCAGCCCCAGCATTTT
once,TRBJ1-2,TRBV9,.,CASSVEGNGYTF,TGTGCCAGCAGCGTAGAGGGGAATGGCTACACCTTC
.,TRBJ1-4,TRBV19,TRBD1,CATSDRGRLLYEKLFF,TGTGCCACTTCGGACAGGGGGCGCTTATTATATGAAAAACTGTTTTTT
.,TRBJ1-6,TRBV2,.,CASRDSYNSPLHF,TGTGCCAGCAGGGACAGTTATAATTCACCCCTCCACTTT
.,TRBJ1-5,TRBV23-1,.,CASSPPVYQPQHF,TGCGCCAGCAGTCCCCCCGTTTATCAGCCCCAGCATTTT
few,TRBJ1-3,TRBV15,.,CATSRDRGGAIYF,TGTGCCACCAGCAGAGATCGAGGAGGGGCCATATATTTT
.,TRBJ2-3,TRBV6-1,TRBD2,CASRKTSGVTDTQYF,TGTGCCAGCAGGAAGACTAGCGGGGTCACAGATACGCAGTATTTT
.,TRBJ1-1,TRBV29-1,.,CSGLNTEAFF,TGCAGCGGGCTGAACACTGAAGCTTTCTTT
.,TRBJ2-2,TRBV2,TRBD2,CATPRGSNTGELFF,TGTGCCACCCCGCGGGGGTCGAACACCGGGGAGCTGTTTTTT
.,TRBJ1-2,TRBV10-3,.,CATGRGNLYGYTF,TGTGCCACGGGAAGGGGGAATTTATATGGCTACACCTTC
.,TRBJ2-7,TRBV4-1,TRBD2,CASSSGLAAPYEQYF,TGCGCCAGCAGCTCGGGACTAGCGGCACCCTACGAGCAGTACTTC